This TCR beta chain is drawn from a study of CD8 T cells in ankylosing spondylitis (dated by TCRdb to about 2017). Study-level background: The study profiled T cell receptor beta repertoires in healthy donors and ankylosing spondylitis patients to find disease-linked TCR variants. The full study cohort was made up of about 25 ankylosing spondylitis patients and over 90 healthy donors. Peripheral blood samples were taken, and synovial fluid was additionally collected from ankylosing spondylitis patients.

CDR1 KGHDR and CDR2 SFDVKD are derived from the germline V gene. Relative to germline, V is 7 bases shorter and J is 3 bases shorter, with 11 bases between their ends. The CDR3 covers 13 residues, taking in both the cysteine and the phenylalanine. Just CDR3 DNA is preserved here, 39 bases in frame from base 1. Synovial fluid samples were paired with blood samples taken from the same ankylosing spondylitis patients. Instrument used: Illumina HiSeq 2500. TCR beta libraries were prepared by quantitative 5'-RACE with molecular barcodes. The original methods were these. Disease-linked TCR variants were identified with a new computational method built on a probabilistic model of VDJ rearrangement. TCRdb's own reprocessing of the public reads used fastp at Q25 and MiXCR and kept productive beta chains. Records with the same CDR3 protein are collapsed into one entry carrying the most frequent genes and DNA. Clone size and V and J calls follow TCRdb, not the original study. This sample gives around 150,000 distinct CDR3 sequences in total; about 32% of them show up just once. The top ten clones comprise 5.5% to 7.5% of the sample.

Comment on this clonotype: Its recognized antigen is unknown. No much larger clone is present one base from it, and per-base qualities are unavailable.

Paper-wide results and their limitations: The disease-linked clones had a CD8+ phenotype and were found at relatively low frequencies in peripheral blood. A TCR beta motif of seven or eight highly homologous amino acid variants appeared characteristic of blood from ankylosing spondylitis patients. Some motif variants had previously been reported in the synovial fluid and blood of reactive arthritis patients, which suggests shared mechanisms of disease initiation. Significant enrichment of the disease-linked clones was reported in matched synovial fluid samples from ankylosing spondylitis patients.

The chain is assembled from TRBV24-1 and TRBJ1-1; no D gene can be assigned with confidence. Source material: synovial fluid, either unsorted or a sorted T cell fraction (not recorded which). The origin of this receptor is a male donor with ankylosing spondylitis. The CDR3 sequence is CATRGPYDTEAFF. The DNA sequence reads TGTGCCACCAGAGGACCCTATGACACTGAAGCTTTCTTT.